This TCR beta chain came from a study of T-cell memory formation after mild COVID-19. Findings and caveats of the study: Proof of SARS-CoV-2 specificity was absent for the second-wave clones that crested on day 37.

This CDR3 region has 16 residues. Germline V lookup: CDR1 SEHNR, CDR2 FQNEAQ (reference sequence). Trimming cost V 1 base and J 0 bases, with 10 bases left between them. To note about this clonotype: What it binds is not known.

TCRdb called the 5' RACE reads again in MiXCR, with one record for every CDR3 protein. The repertoire includes about 150,000 distinct CDR3 sequences, around 5.8% of them detected once, and roughly 1.9% sits in the top ten. The chain joins TRBV7-9 to TRBJ1-3; D is undetermined. This receptor was identified in an adult woman who had mild COVID-19 (a few samples of this study predate the infection). Cell type and time point are not known. Sequencing was carried out using PBMCs or a T cell subset sorted from them (not recorded which). CDR3 loop: CASSLEGLSSGNTIYF. In DNA, the CDR3 is TGTGCCAGCAGCTTAGAGGGCCTGAGCTCTGGAAACACCATATATTTT.